The next 18 T cell receptor beta chains were all read from a single sample in a study of graft-versus-host responses after intestinal transplantation. Only in-frame clones appear in the TCRdb table, and some are missing; sequencing was by immunoSEQ multiplex PCR. The table lists around 20,000 clones, 89% of them singletons. The sequences come from PBMCs, collected roughly 64 days after intestinal transplantation. The receptors come from a human patient who received an intestinal transplant, so some T cells may come from the graft donor.

Concerning this clone: The same CDR3 also results from other DNA sequences found in this sample. This CDR3 reads CASSDGQGGRGGELFF. CDR3 sequence (DNA): TGTGCCAGTTCCGACGGACAGGGGGGTCGTGGCGGGGAGCTGTTTTTT. The gene calls are TRBV7-6 and TRBJ2-2; 10 positions agree with TRBD1. Germline V lookup: CDR1 SGHVS, CDR2 FNYEAQ. The CDR3 loop spans 16 amino acids. V lost 9 bases, J lost 7 bases, and 14 bases stayed unmatched.

This clone was counted a single time. The CDR3 DNA is TGCGCCAGCAGCCAAGCTAGGTGGGACAACACTAACTATGGCTACACCTTC. It yields the protein CASSQARWDNTNYGYTF. The J gene is TRBJ1-2, the V gene TRBV4-3, with a tentative D call TRBD1 (6 bases). The CDR3 sequence is 17 residues long. CDR1 LGHNA and CDR2 YSLEER come from the germline V gene. The V end was cut by 1 base, the J end by 0 bases, with 15 bases between.

The chain uses TRBV5-6 and TRBJ2-3; 7 bases are shared with TRBD2. The V gene end was trimmed by 4 bases and the J gene end by 0 bases; junction bases not matched to a gene: 5. Germline CDR1 reads SGHDT; CDR2 reads YYEEEE. This CDR3 comprises 15 residues. The CDR3 DNA reads TGTGCCAGCAGCCCGGGGGGTTCTAGCACAGATACGCAGTATTTT. It codes for CASSPGGSSTDTQYF.

This clone was detected once. The chain employs TRBV9 and TRBJ1-2, with 8 bases identical to TRBD1. Germline V CDR1 and CDR2: SGDLS, YYNGEE. V gave up 3 bases and J gave up 6 bases; unmatched junction bases: 4. The CDR3 sequence is 13 residues long. CDR3 nucleotide sequence: TGTGCCAGCAGCGCGACAGGGGAGAATGGCTACACCTTC. Amino acids: CASSATGENGYTF.

The CDR3 loop is CASKDRFYEQYF. The CDR3 DNA reads TGTGCCAGCAAGGACAGGTTCTACGAGCAGTACTTC. The chain has TRBV2 and TRBJ2-7, with 7 bases matching TRBD1. Germline V gene data show CDR1 as SNHLY and CDR2 as FYNNEI. V shed 7 bases and J 3 bases; nucleotides not matched to a gene: 3. The CDR3 runs to 12 residues.

This rearrangement joins TRBV30 to TRBJ2-6; no firm D call. The CDR3 has 15 amino acids. CDR1 and CDR2 from the germline V gene are GTSNPN and SVGIG (reference sequence). The V gene lost 0 bases and the J gene lost 3 bases, with 9 bases spanning the gap. The CDR3 region is CAWSVQLDGANVLTF. CDR3 sequence (DNA): TGTGCCTGGAGTGTACAGTTGGATGGGGCCAACGTCCTGACTTTC. Complete variable domain (other parts from reference TRBV30 and TRBJ2-6): SQTIHQWPATLVQPVGSPLSLECTVEGTSNPNLYWYRQAAGRGLQLLFYSVGIGQISSEVPQNLSASRPQDRQFILSSKKLLLSDSGFYLCAWSVQLDGANVLTFGAGSRLTVL.

With respect to this clone: Other nucleotide sequences in the sample specify the same CDR3. The chain carries TRBV4-3 and TRBJ1-2; D gene uncertain. The V end lost 0 bases, the J end lost 1 base, and 6 bases lay between the germline ends. Germline V gene lookup returns CDR1 LGHNA and CDR2 YSLEER. The CDR3 extends over 14 amino acids. Here the CDR3 reads CASSQDRSNYGYTF. CDR3 sequence (DNA): TGCGCCAGCAGCCAAGACCGGAGTAACTATGGCTACACCTTC.

The rearrangement links TRBV7-9 to TRBJ1-5; D unclear. Germline CDR1 reads SEHNR; CDR2 reads FQNEAQ (reference sequence). The ends were cut back, 4 bases at V and 0 bases at J, with 7 bases in the middle. The CDR3 is 14 residues long. The CDR3 spells CASSSSNSNQPQHF. CDR3 sequence (DNA): TGTGCCAGCAGCTCCTCAAATAGCAATCAGCCCCAGCATTTT.

The chain uses TRBV2 and TRBJ2-2; D may be TRBD1 or TRBD2 (6 bases each). CDR3 length equals 16 residues. The ends were cut back, 2 bases at V and 1 base at J, with 11 bases in the middle. Germline CDR1 reads SNHLY; CDR2 reads FYNNEI. CDR3 DNA: TGTGCCAGCAGTGAAATGGGGGGCGGGAACACCGGGGAGCTGTTTTTT. Translation: CASSEMGGGNTGELFF.

The rearrangement uses TRBV27 and TRBJ2-3, with 7 nucleotides matching TRBD2. The CDR3 spans 15 residues. Germline lookup yields CDR1 MNHEY and CDR2 SMNVEV (reference sequence). Trimming at V came to 3 bases and at J to 0 bases, leaving 3 bases not matched to a gene. The DNA for the CDR3 is TGTGCCAGCAGTTTTATCGGGGGGAGCACAGATACGCAGTATTTT. Protein sequence: CASSFIGGSTDTQYF.

This chain uses TRBV18 with TRBJ1-2, with TRBD1 matching 9 bases. Germline V gene lookup returns CDR1 KGHSH and CDR2 LQKENI. The CDR3 sequence is 16 residues long. The V gene end was trimmed by 3 bases and the J gene end by 1 base; junction bases not matched to a gene: 6. The CDR3 loop is CASSPRTGDGNYGYTF. CDR3 nucleotide sequence: TGTGCCAGCTCACCCCGGACAGGGGACGGTAACTATGGCTACACCTTC. The entire variable domain, with the rest obtained from reference TRBV18 and TRBJ1-2, is as follows: NAGVMQNPRHLVRRRGQEARLRCSPMKGHSHVYWYRQLPEEGLKFMVYLQKENIIDESGMPKERFSAEFPKEGPSILRIQQVVRGDSAAYFCASSPRTGDGNYGYTFGSGTRLTVV.

The CDR3 sequence is CAWSQPAPRSGANVLTF. The DNA of the CDR3 is TGTGCCTGGAGTCAGCCAGCTCCACGCTCTGGGGCCAACGTCCTGACTTTC. The chain combines TRBV30 with TRBJ2-6, with D uncertain. This CDR3 spans 17 amino acids. Germline assignment: CDR1 GTSNPN and CDR2 SVGIG (reference sequence). Between the trimmed V and J ends, which lost 2 bases and 0 bases, there was a span of 14 bases.

This clone was seen a single time. The chain carries TRBV5-4 and TRBJ1-2; unclear D gene. V lost 7 bases, J lost 4 bases, and 23 bases lay in between. This CDR3 has 16 amino acids. Germline CDR1 is SGHNT and CDR2 is YYREEE (reference sequence). This CDR3 reads CASSRILPGKTYGYTF. The CDR3 region has the DNA TGTGCCAGCTCGAGAATCTTACCAGGAAAGACCTATGGCTACACCTTC. Full variable domain (outside the CDR3, taken from reference TRBV5-4 and TRBJ1-2): ETGVTQSPTHLIKTRGQQVTLRCSSQSGHNTVSWYQQALGQGPQFIFQYYREEENGRGNFPPRFSGLQFPNYSSELNVNALELDDSALYLCASSRILPGKTYGYTFGSGTRLTVV.

V is TRBV7-8 and J is TRBJ1-5; 9 bases map to TRBD1. Losses at the gene ends were 3 bases for V and 8 bases for J; bases not matched to a gene: 8. The germline V gene encodes CDR1 SGHVS and CDR2 FQNEAQ. The CDR3 totals 15 residues. The CDR3 region is CASSFGQGKGEPQHF. The CDR3 nucleotides are TGTGCCAGCAGCTTCGGACAGGGGAAAGGGGAGCCCCAGCATTTT.

This chain links TRBV6-5 with TRBJ1-2; D gene unclear. V gave up 2 bases and J gave up 4 bases, with 14 bases separating them. The CDR3 runs to 15 residues. CDR1 is MNHEY, CDR2 SVGAGI, per germline. CDR3 in amino acids: CASSYSGDESYGYTF. CDR3 DNA: TGTGCCAGCAGTTACAGCGGGGATGAGTCCTATGGCTACACCTTC.

V and J are TRBV30 and TRBJ1-1; D might be TRBD1 (6 bases). Germline V gene lookup returns CDR1 GTSNPN and CDR2 SVGIG (reference sequence). V was shortened by 4 bases and J by 1 base, with 16 bases between the two germline ends. The CDR3 length is 15 residues. CDR3 sequence (DNA): TGTGCCTGGAACGAAATACAGGGAGGGAACACTGAAGCTTTCTTT. Translated, it gives CAWNEIQGGNTEAFF.

Only one count was recorded for this clone. The chain uses TRBV25-1 and TRBJ1-1, with D uncertain. The CDR3 consists of 13 residues. Germline lookup yields CDR1 MGHDK and CDR2 SYGVNS. Trimming cost V 8 bases and J 0 bases, with 10 bases left between them. The CDR3 DNA reads as TGTGCCAGCTCGGAGGGTATGAACACTGAAGCTTTCTTT. This translates into CASSEGMNTEAFF.

The chain carries TRBV15 and TRBJ1-1; D gene ambiguous. CDR1 LNHNV and CDR2 YYDKDF come from the germline V gene (reference sequence). The CDR3 loop spans 12 amino acids. V was clipped by 1 base and J by 6 bases, with 6 bases between them. Here the CDR3 reads CATSRGGPEAFF. For the CDR3, the DNA is TGTGCCACCAGCAGAGGTGGTCCTGAAGCTTTCTTT.